The 17 T cell receptor beta chains listed next were all sequenced from one sample in a study of shared clonotypes between healthy human individuals. Here immunoSEQ multiplex PCR was the method, and the copy in TCRdb shows in-frame clones only, minus some. Altogether fewer than 1.8 million clones are present, approximately 98.5% being singletons, with the ten largest covering around 0.38%. Sequencing was performed on naive CD4+ T cells sorted from blood. Subset in this sample: CD45RA+ positively selected. The receptor source for this set is a man aged 30 to 45 in good health.

The chain has TRBV5-1 and TRBJ2-3; TRBD2 aligns across 9 bases. V was pared by 5 bases and J by 4 bases, with 11 bases of the junction left unmatched. The CDR3 loop spans 16 amino acids. CDR1 is SGHRS and CDR2 is YFSETQ in the germline V gene. CDR3 nucleotide sequence: TGCGCCAGCAGACCCGTTAGCGGGAGTTGGGCAGATACGCAGTATTTT. It is translated as CASRPVSGSWADTQYF. Full variable domain (remainder filled in from reference TRBV5-1 and TRBJ2-3): KAGVTQTPRYLIKTRGQQVTLSCSPISGHRSVSWYQQTPGQGLQFLFEYFSETQRNKGNFPGRFSGRQFSNSRSEMNVSTLELGDSALYLCASRPVSGSWADTQYFGPGTRLTVL.

V and J are TRBV4-3 and TRBJ1-4, with 7 bases aligning to TRBD1. V lost 4 bases to trimming and J lost 6 bases; unmatched junction nucleotides: 23. The CDR3 is 20 amino acids. Germline assignment: CDR1 LGHNA and CDR2 YSLEER. The CDR3 region has the DNA TGCGCCAGCAGCCGAGGACAGGCGGGCGGAGGGTACCTGGCTCATGAAAAACTGTTTTTT. This gives the protein CASSRGQAGGGYLAHEKLFF.

The CDR3 region is CASSPGAASYGYTF. Here the CDR3 DNA reads TGTGCCAGCAGCCCCGGGGCAGCTTCCTATGGCTACACCTTC. The chain couples TRBV7-9 to TRBJ1-2, with a possible D match to TRBD1 (5 bases). Germline V lookup: CDR1 SEHNR, CDR2 FQNEAQ (reference sequence). This CDR3 has 14 amino acids. V was pared by 5 bases and J by 4 bases, with 14 bases between.

V is TRBV2 and J is TRBJ2-7; 7 bases are a match to TRBD2. V lost 2 bases and J lost 3; bases outside the gene matches: 10. Per the germline V gene, CDR1 is SNHLY and CDR2 is FYNNEI. CDR3 length: 16 residues. The CDR3 spells CASSEFPLGGVYEQYF. In nucleotides, the CDR3 is TGTGCCAGCAGTGAATTCCCGCTTGGGGGGGTCTACGAGCAGTACTTC.

In the case of this clone: This same CDR3 is encoded by further DNA sequences in the sample. The chain is built from TRBV5-8 and TRBJ2-1, with TRBD2 matching 7 bases. This CDR3 has 15 amino acids. J lost 0 bases, V lost 0 bases, and 0 bases had no gene match. CDR1 and CDR2 (germline): SGHTS, YDEGEE. CDR3 amino acids: CASSLGGSSYNEQFF. As DNA, the CDR3 is TGTGCCAGCAGCTTGGGCGGGAGCTCCTACAATGAGCAGTTCTTC.

V is TRBV4-2 and J is TRBJ2-7, with 9 bases lining up with TRBD1. Germline CDR1 and CDR2: LGHNA and YNFKEQ. This CDR3 has 15 amino acids. With V trimmed by 0 bases and J by 4 bases, 4 bases remained unmatched. Here the CDR3 reads CASSQERTGVYEQYF. The DNA for the CDR3 is TGTGCCAGCAGCCAAGAAAGGACAGGGGTATACGAGCAGTACTTC.

In the case of this clone: Other DNA sequences in the sample encode the same CDR3. This sequence joins TRBV5-4 and TRBJ2-2; 9 bases match TRBD2. This CDR3 is built from 15 residues. CDR1 is SGHNT, CDR2 YYREEE, per germline (reference sequence). The trim removed 0 bases at V and 5 bases at J, leaving 2 bases unmatched. CDR3 sequence reads: CASSLGLAETGELFF. CDR3 coding DNA: TGTGCCAGCAGCTTGGGACTAGCGGAGACCGGGGAGCTGTTTTTT.

The V gene is TRBV18, the J gene TRBJ2-7; TRBD1 matches at 7 bases. From germline, CDR1 is KGHSH and CDR2 LQKENI. This CDR3 contains 15 residues. J was trimmed by 4 bases and V by 6 bases; bases with no gene match: 12. The CDR3 is CASSPSRDSFYEQYF. Written as DNA, the CDR3 is TGTGCCAGCTCCCCCTCGAGGGACAGCTTTTACGAGCAGTACTTC.

The CDR3 coding sequence is TGTGCCAGCAGCTTAAGGGACACGGCTATCCAAAACATTCAGTACTTC. The encoded protein is CASSLRDTAIQNIQYF. V usage is TRBV5-4 and J usage is TRBJ2-4; perhaps TRBD1 as D (6 bases). CDR3 length equals 16 residues. The germline gives CDR1 SGHNT, CDR2 YYREEE (reference sequence). The ends were cut back, 2 bases at V and 5 bases at J, with 17 bases in the middle.

This clone was detected once. J is TRBJ1-5 and V is TRBV19; D unresolved. Trimming stripped 3 bases from V and 4 bases from J, with 13 bases between. The length of the CDR3 is 15 residues. Germline V lookup: CDR1 LNHDA, CDR2 SQIVND (reference sequence). In nucleotides, the CDR3 is TGTGCCAGTAGTATTACTGGGCGGCAGAATCAGCCCCAGCATTTT. It translates to CASSITGRQNQPQHF.

Written as DNA, the CDR3 is TGCGCCAGCAGCCCTATAGGACTAGCAGGAGAGACCCAGTACTTC. It is translated as CASSPIGLAGETQYF. The chain employs TRBV4-1 and TRBJ2-5; 8 bases fit TRBD2. Germline values: CDR1 MGHRA, CDR2 YSYEKL. Trimming at V came to 4 bases and at J to 4 bases, leaving 8 bases not matched to a gene. The CDR3 totals 15 residues.

The V and J genes are TRBV6-1 and TRBJ2-2; no clear D gene. V lost 0 bases to trimming and J lost 4 bases, with 9 bases between them. Germline V gives CDR1 MNHNS, CDR2 SASEGT. The CDR3 runs to 15 residues. CDR3 residues: CASSEALIRTGELFF. The CDR3 DNA sequence: TGTGCCAGCAGTGAAGCTCTGATCCGCACCGGGGAGCTGTTTTTT.

This chain connects TRBV2 to TRBJ2-6, with no clear D. This CDR3 contains 15 residues. Looked up from germline, CDR1 is SNHLY and CDR2 is FYNNEI. The V gene lost 3 bases and the J gene lost 0 bases, with 6 bases spanning the gap. CDR3 region: CASSETRSGANVLTF. The CDR3 region has the DNA TGTGCCAGCAGTGAGACCCGCTCTGGGGCCAACGTCCTGACTTTC.

The J gene is TRBJ2-3, the V gene TRBV5-4; TRBD2 aligns across 10 bases. Germline lookup yields CDR1 SGHNT and CDR2 YYREEE (reference sequence). This CDR3 spans 18 amino acids. The ends lost 0 bases at V and 0 bases at J; junction bases unmatched: 7. This CDR3 reads CASSLVRTSGRSTDTQYF. In DNA, the CDR3 is TGTGCCAGCAGCTTGGTCCGGACTAGCGGACGTAGCACAGATACGCAGTATTTT.

This clone was detected only once. The rearrangement uses TRBV7-2 and TRBJ2-7; TRBD2 matches at 10 bases. From germline, CDR1 is SGHTA and CDR2 FQGNSA. V trimming: 1 base; J trimming: 1 base; junction bases outside the gene matches: 1. CDR3 length equals 15 residues. Here the CDR3 DNA reads TGTGCCAGCAGCTTAGAGCGGGAGGGGTCCTACGAGCAGTACTTC. Protein: CASSLEREGSYEQYF.

This chain connects TRBV4-1 to TRBJ2-1; D gene unclear. Germline CDR1 is MGHRA and CDR2 is YSYEKL. CDR3 size: 14 residues. The V and J ends lost 3 bases and 3 bases respectively, with 9 bases between them. CDR3 sequence: CASSHSSYYNEQFF. The CDR3 region has the DNA TGCGCCAGCAGCCACTCTAGTTACTACAATGAGCAGTTCTTC.

The chain has TRBV27 and TRBJ2-6; D is uncertain. The CDR3 runs to 14 residues. Germline V CDR1 and CDR2: MNHEY, SMNVEV (reference sequence). V lost 7 bases, J lost 1 base, and 8 bases lay in between. CDR3 residues: CASTVLSGANVLTF. CDR3 bases: TGTGCCAGCACCGTCTTATCTGGGGCCAACGTCCTGACTTTC.